This T cell receptor (beta chain) derives from a study of identifying expanded T cells in peripheral blood. TCRdb's copy holds only in-frame clones and misses some; the assay was immunoSEQ multiplex PCR. This table has some 100,000 clones, 88% appearing once. In germline, CDR1 is SGHNT, CDR2 YYREEE (reference sequence). V was trimmed by 6 bases and J by 1 base, leaving 10 bases between them. The CDR3 loop spans 13 amino acids. The sequencing input was blood. This sequence originates from a person aged 18 to 69 in good health. The chain carries TRBV5-4 and TRBJ1-1; D perhaps matches TRBD1 (5 bases). The CDR3 spells CASKNGGNTEAFF. The CDR3 coding sequence is TGTGCCAGCAAAAACGGGGGGAACACTGAAGCTTTCTTT.